The rows below give T cell receptor beta chains drawn from one sample of a study of T cells in Graves' hyperthyroidism and ophthalmopathy. Each CDR3 protein gets one entry after TCRdb re-called the multiplex PCR reads with MiXCR. The sample has around 600,000 distinct CDR3 sequences, about 14% seen once; the top ten hold around 13%. Sequencing was carried out using blood. The origin of the receptors is a woman aged 45-60 years with Graves' ophthalmopathy. Each CDR3 is given with its conserved first and last residue. The order of the fields is V gene, CDR3 length, D gene, clone size, J gene, CDR3 DNA, CDR3 protein. The D gene is left open where the match is weak. Some rows have no size entry. The others give once, few or many, or a class for an expanded clone.

>TRBV7-2|12|-|many|TRBJ2-5
TGTGCCAGCGGAAACAGGGAGGGGACCCAGTACTTC
CASGNREGTQYF
>TRBV24-1|12|-|few|TRBJ1-2
TGTGCCACCAGAGACAGTGCCTATGGCTACACCTTC
CATRDSAYGYTF
>TRBV5-5|15|-|once|TRBJ2-3
TGTGCCAGCAGCTTGCGGAGGGGGCCGGGGGATACGCAGTATTTT
CASSLRRGPGDTQYF
>TRBV28|12|-|many|TRBJ1-2
TGTGCCAGCAGTTTGAGGACGCGGGGCTACACCTTC
CASSLRTRGYTF
>TRBV11-2|12|-|many|TRBJ2-7
TGTGCCAGCAGAGGAGCAGGGCCCGAGCAGTACTTC
CASRGAGPEQYF
>TRBV7-2|14|-|few|TRBJ2-1
TGTGCCAGCAGCTTGGTGACTAGTTACAATGAGCAGTTCTTC
CASSLVTSYNEQFF
>TRBV11-1|16|-|many|TRBJ1-3
TGTGCCAGCAGCGGCAGAACAGGGTCTTCCGGAAACACCATATATTTT
CASSGRTGSSGNTIYF
>TRBV12-3/TRBV12-4|13|-|few|TRBJ2-5
TGTGCCAGCAGTGTGGAACTAGTGGAGACCCAGTACTTC
CASSVELVETQYF
>TRBV7-8|15|-|many|TRBJ2-2
TGTGCCAGCAGCTCCTTGGGGGGGAACACCGGGGAGCTGTTTTTT
CASSSLGGNTGELFF
>TRBV4-2|14|TRBD2|-|TRBJ2-1
TGTGCCAGCAGCCAAGTAACGGGAGGAAATGAGCAGTTCTTC
CASSQVTGGNEQFF
>TRBV7-2|14|-|many|TRBJ2-1
TGTGCCAGCAGCTTAACGCCTTACTACAATGAGCAGTTCTTC
CASSLTPYYNEQFF
>TRBV29-1|13|TRBD1|-|TRBJ2-7
TGCAGCGTTGCTACAGGGGATTCCTACGAGCAGTACTTC
CSVATGDSYEQYF
>TRBV6-2/TRBV6-3|16|TRBD1|many|TRBJ1-1
TGTGCCAGCAGAACAAACAGGGGCGACCCGAACACTGAAGCTTTCTTT
CASRTNRGDPNTEAFF
>TRBV27|15|TRBD2|many|TRBJ2-1
TGTGCCAGCAGTTTCCTAGCGGGGGTTTACAATGAGCAGTTCTTC
CASSFLAGVYNEQFF
>TRBV5-1|16|-|many|TRBJ2-7
TGCGCCAGCACCCAAGCCGGGAGGACAGGGCCGGACGAGCAGTACTTC
CASTQAGRTGPDEQYF
>TRBV4-3|16|TRBD1|-|TRBJ1-2
TGCGCCAGCAGCCAAGATCTAAGGCAGACAGGGCGCGGCTACACCTTC
CASSQDLRQTGRGYTF
>TRBV20-1|12|-|few|TRBJ2-1
TGCAGTGCTAGACTCTCCGGGCATGAGCAGTTCTTC
CSARLSGHEQFF
>TRBV9|14|-|few|TRBJ2-3
TGTGCCAGCAGCGGCGGGGCGCAAGCAGATACGCAGTATTTT
CASSGGAQADTQYF
>TRBV7-9|16|TRBD1|few|TRBJ2-7
TGTGCCAGCAGTTACCACTTCGGACAGGGGGTCTACGAGCAGTACTTC
CASSYHFGQGVYEQYF
>TRBV11-2|18|-|-|TRBJ2-1
TGTGCCAGCAGCTTATCGGGACACGGTCTTAGAGTGGGCAATGAGCAGTCCTTC
CASSLSGHGLRVGNEQSF
>TRBV20-1|13|-|few|TRBJ1-2
TGCAGTGCTAGAGGGATCAGGGGCGCGGGCTACACCTTC
CSARGIRGAGYTF
>TRBV4-3|14|-|-|TRBJ1-2
TGCGCCAGCAGCCAAGGACAGGTAGCAAACGGCTACACCTTC
CASSQGQVANGYTF
>TRBV6-1|15|-|many|TRBJ1-5
TGTGCCAGCAGTTACCCCCGGCAGGAGAATCAGCCCCAGCATTTT
CASSYPRQENQPQHF
>TRBV10-3|13|TRBD1|few|TRBJ1-1
TGTGCCATCACGGGGACAGCGAACACTGAAGCTTTCTTT
CAITGTANTEAFF
>TRBV7-3|16|TRBD1|once|TRBJ2-2
TGTGCCAGCAGCTTAAAGGGACAGGGGGCAACCGGGGAGCTGTTTTTT
CASSLKGQGATGELFF
>TRBV6-5|17|-|many|TRBJ1-2
TGTGCCAGCAGTTACTCTAATCCGGGACTCCTGAACTATGGCTACACCTTC
CASSYSNPGLLNYGYTF
>TRBV6-5|14|-|many|TRBJ1-1
TGTGCCAGCAGTCCCCCCAGACATTACGCTGAAGCTTTCTTT
CASSPPRHYAEAFF
>TRBV7-8|15|-|many|TRBJ2-1
TGTGCCAGCAGCTTTATTACAGGGATCTACAATGAGCAGTTCTTC
CASSFITGIYNEQFF